The source of this T cell receptor beta chain is a study of blood T cell repertoires in COVID-19. Across the whole study: The United States, Italy and Spain were the sources of the acute and convalescent COVID-19 samples. PBMCs, B-cell-depleted T cells, or T cells provided the cDNA or gDNA that made up the material.

Trimming took 4 bases from V and 5 from J; bases not matched to a gene: 10. CDR1 is MDHEN and CDR2 is SYDVKM in the germline V gene. The CDR3 spans 16 residues. Methods used by the authors: The authors estimated nucleated cell counts from reference gene primer amplification. The data were produced by immunoSEQ multiplex PCR, yet TCRdb's version contains in-frame clones alone and is incomplete. V, J and clone size are taken as reported in that table, and D and trimming were inferred from the DNA itself. The table has approximately 240,000 clones, 83% seen once; the top ten hold around 5.5%. The sample was peripheral blood. V is TRBV28 and J is TRBJ2-3; 9 bases are a match to TRBD1. The receptor was isolated from a human donor in a cohort sampled during active COVID-19. The CDR3: CASSSTGTGNEDTQYF. The CDR3 DNA follows: TGTGCCAGCAGTTCAACCGGGACAGGGAATGAAGATACGCAGTATTTT.